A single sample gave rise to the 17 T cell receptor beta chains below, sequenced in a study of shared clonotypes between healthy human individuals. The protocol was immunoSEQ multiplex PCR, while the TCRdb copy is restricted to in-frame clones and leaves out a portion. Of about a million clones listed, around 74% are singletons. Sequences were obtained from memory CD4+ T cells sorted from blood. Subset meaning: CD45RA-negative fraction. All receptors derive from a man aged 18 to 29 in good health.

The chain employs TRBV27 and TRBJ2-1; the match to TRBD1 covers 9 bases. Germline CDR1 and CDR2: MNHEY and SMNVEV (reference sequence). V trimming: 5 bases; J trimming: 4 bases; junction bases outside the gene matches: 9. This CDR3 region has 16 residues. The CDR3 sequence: CASSGSQGAGYNEQFF. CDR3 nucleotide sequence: TGTGCCAGCAGTGGATCACAGGGGGCAGGATACAATGAGCAGTTCTTC.

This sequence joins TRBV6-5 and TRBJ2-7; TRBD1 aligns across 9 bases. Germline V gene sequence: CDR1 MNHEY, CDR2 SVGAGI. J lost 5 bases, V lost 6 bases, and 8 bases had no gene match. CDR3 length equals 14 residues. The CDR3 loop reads CASRHRDRAHEQYF. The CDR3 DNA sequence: TGTGCCAGCAGGCACCGGGACAGGGCCCACGAGCAGTACTTC.

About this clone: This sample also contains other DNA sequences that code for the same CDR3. This CDR3 is CASSLAGASTDTQYF. CDR3 DNA sequence: TGTGCCAGCAGCTTAGCAGGGGCGAGCACAGATACGCAGTATTTT. The chain combines TRBV7-2 with TRBJ2-3; possible D gene TRBD1, 5 bases. CDR3 length: 15 amino acids. Germline CDR1 and CDR2: SGHTA and FQGNSA. Trimming removed 0 bases at V and 0 bases at J, with 7 bases between. The full variable domain, its missing parts supplied by reference TRBV7-2 and TRBJ2-3, is GAGVSQSPSNKVTEKGKDVELRCDPISGHTALYWYRQSLGQGLEFLIYFQGNSAPDKSGLPSDRFSAERTGGSVSTLTIQRTQQEDSAVYLCASSLAGASTDTQYFGPGTRLTVL.

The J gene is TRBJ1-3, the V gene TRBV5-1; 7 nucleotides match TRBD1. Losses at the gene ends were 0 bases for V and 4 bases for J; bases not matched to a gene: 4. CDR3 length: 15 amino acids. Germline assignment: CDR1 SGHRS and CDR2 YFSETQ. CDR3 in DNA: TGCGCCAGCAGCTTGGAGACAGGGAAAGGAAACACCATATATTTT. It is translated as CASSLETGKGNTIYF.

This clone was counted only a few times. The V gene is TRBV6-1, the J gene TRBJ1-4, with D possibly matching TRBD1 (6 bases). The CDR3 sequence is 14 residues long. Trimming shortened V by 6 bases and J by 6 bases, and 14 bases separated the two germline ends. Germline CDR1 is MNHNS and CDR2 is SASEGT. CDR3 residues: CASRLTGLDEKLFF. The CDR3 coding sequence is TGTGCCAGCAGATTAACAGGGTTAGATGAAAAACTGTTTTTT.

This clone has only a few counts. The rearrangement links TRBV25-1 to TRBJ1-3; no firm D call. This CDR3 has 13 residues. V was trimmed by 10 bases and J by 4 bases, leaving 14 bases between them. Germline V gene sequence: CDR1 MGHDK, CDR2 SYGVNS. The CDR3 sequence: CATRLGSGNTIYF. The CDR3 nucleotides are TGTGCCACCAGGTTAGGTTCCGGAAACACCATATATTTT.

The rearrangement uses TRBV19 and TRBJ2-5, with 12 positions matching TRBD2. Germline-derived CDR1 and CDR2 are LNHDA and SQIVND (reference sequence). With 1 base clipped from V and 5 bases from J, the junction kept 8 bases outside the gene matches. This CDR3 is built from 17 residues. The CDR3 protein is CASSIGPTSGGRETQYF. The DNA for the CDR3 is TGTGCCAGTAGTATAGGCCCGACTAGCGGGGGCCGGGAGACCCAGTACTTC.

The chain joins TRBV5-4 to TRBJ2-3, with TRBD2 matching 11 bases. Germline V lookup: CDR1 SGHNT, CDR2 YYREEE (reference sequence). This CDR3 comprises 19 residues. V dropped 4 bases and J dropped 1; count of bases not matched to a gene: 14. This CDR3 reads CASSPGGLAGGLGTDTQYF. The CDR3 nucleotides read TGTGCCAGCAGCCCTGGGGGGCTAGCGGGAGGCCTGGGCACAGATACGCAGTATTTT.

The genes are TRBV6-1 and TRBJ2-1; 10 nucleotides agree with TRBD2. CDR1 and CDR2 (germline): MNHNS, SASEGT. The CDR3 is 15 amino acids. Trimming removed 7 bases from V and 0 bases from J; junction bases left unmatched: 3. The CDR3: CASKGLADSYNEQFF. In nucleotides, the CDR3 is TGTGCCAGCAAAGGACTAGCGGACTCCTACAATGAGCAGTTCTTC.

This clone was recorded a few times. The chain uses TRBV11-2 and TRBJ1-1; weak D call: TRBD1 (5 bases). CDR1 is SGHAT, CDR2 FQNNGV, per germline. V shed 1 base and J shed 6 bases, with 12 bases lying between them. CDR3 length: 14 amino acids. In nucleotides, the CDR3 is TGTGCCAGCAGCTTAGCCATGCAGGGCGCTGAAGCTTTCTTT. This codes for CASSLAMQGAEAFF.

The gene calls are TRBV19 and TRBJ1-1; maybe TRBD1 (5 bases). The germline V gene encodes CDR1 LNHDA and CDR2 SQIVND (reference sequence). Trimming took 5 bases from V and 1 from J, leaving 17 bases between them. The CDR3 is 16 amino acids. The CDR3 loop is CASSSQRSQGNTEAFF. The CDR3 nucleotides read TGTGCCAGTAGTTCCCAACGGAGTCAGGGGAACACTGAAGCTTTCTTT.

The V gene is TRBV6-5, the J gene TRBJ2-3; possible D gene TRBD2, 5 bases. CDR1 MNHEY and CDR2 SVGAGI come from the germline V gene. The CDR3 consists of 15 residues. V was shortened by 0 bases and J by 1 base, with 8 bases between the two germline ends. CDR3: CASSYSSGRTDTQYF. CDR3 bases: TGTGCCAGCAGTTACTCGAGCGGACGCACAGATACGCAGTATTTT.

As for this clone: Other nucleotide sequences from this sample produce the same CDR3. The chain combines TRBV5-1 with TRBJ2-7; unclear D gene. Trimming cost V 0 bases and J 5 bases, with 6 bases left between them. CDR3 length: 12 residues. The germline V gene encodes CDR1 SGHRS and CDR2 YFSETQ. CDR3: CASSLAANEQYF. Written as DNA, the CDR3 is TGCGCCAGCAGCTTGGCCGCCAACGAGCAGTACTTC.

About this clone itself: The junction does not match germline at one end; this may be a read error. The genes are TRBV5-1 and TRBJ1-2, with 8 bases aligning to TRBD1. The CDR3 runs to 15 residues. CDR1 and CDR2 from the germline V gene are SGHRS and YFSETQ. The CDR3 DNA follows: TGCGCCAGCAGTTTGGACAGGGCGAATAGGGATGGCTACACCTTC. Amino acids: CASSLDRANRDGYTF.

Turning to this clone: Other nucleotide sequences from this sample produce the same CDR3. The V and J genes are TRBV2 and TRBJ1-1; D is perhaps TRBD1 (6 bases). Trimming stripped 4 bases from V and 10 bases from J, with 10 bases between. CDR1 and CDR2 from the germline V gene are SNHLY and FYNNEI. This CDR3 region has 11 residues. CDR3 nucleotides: TGTGCCAGCAGTGTAGAACAGGGAGCTTTCTTT. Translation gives CASSVEQGAFF.

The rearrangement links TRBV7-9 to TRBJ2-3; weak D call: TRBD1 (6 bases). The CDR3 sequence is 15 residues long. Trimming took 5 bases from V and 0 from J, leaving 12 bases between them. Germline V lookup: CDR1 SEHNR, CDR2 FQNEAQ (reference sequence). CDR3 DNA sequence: TGTGCCAGCAGCCCGGACAGCCCTAGCACAGATACGCAGTATTTT. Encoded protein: CASSPDSPSTDTQYF. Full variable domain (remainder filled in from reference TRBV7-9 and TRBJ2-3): DTGVSQNPRHKITKRGQNVTFRCDPISEHNRLYWYRQTLGQGPEFLTYFQNEAQLEKSRLLSDRFSAERPKGSFSTLEIQRTEQGDSAMYLCASSPDSPSTDTQYFGPGTRLTVL.

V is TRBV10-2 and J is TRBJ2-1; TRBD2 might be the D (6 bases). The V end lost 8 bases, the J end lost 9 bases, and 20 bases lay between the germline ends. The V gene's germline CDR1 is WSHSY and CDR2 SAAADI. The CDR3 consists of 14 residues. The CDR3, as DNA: TGCGCCAGCGGGGTAGGATTCGTGGGAGGTGAGCAGTTCTTC. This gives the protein CASGVGFVGGEQFF.